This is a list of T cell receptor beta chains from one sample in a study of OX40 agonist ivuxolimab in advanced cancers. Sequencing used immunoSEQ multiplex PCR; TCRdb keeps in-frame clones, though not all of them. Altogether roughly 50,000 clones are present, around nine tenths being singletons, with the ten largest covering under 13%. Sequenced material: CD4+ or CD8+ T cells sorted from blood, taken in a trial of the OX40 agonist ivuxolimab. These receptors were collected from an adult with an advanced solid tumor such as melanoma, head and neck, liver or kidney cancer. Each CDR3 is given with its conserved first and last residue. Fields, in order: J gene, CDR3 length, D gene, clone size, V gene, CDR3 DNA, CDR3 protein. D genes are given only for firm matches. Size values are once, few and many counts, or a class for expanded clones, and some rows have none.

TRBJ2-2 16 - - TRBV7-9 TGTGCCAGCAGCCCCTCTCCGGGGGCCGACACCGGGGAGCTGTTTTTT CASSPSPGADTGELFF
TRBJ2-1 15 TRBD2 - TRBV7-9 TGTGCCAGCAGCTCGAGAGGTGGACTAGTATATGAGCAGTTCTTC CASSSRGGLVYEQFF
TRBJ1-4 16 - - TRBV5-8 TGTGCCAGCAGCTTCGGGACAACCCTTAATGGTGAAAAACTGTTTTTT CASSFGTTLNGEKLFF
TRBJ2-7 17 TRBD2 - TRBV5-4 TGTGCCAGCAGCACCGGGACTAGCGGGATTACCTCCTACGAGCAGTACTTC CASSTGTSGITSYEQYF
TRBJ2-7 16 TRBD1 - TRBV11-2 TGTGCCAGCAGCTTAGGGCCGGGACAGGGGATCTACGAGCAGTACTTC CASSLGPGQGIYEQYF
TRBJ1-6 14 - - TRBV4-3 TGCGCCAGCAGCCAAGATGAGATGGATTCACCCCTCCACTTT CASSQDEMDSPLHF
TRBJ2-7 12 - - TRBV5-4 TGTGCCAGCAGCTCTCGCTCCTACGAGCAGTACTTC CASSSRSYEQYF
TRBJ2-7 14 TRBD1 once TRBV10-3 TGTGCCATCAGTGAGTCGGTCAGGGGGTACGAGCAGTACTTC CAISESVRGYEQYF
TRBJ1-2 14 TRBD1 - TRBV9 TGTGCCAGCAGCGCCCGGGACAGATCCTATGGCTACACCTTC CASSARDRSYGYTF
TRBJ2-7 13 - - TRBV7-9 TGTGCCAGCAGCTTAGGACAGACCCGCGAGCAGTACTTC CASSLGQTREQYF
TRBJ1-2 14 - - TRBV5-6 TGTGCCAGCAGCCCTGGACCTGGATTATATGGCTACACCTTC CASSPGPGLYGYTF
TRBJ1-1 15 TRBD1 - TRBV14 TGTGCCAGCAGCCCGGGACAGGGGGAGTACACTGAAGCTTTCTTT CASSPGQGEYTEAFF
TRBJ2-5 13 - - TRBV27 TGTGCCAGCAGTCAGGGTGGAGGGGAGACCCAGTACTTC CASSQGGGETQYF